The T cell receptor beta chain under discussion was sequenced for a study of T-cell memory formation after mild COVID-19 (dated by TCRdb to the early 2020s). Turning to the overall study: TCR sequence clusters from the two donors were largely donor specific. In a couple of donors, T-cell clones that expanded and contracted after mild COVID-19 were followed by sequencing TCRalpha and TCRbeta repertoires longitudinally. Two young, previously healthy adult volunteers made up the cohort, one male and one female. Broad study findings and their caveats: Whether the second-wave clones peaking on day 37 were SARS-CoV-2 specific was not confirmed. Some responding clones were detected in pre-infection memory, suggesting pre-existing cross-reactive memory T cells joined the SARS-CoV-2 response. From day 15 to 85, contracting clones showed balanced CD4/CD8 phenotypes, whereas a second wave of clones that expanded from day 15 to 37 leaned towards CD4+. Contracting CD4+ clones appeared mostly in the CM and EM memory subsets, whereas CD8+ clones were enriched in EMRA. The study covered only a couple of mild cases, and larger cohorts including severe cases with pre-infection samples were considered necessary.

Reads for this sample came from an Illumina NovaSeq 6000. TCRalpha and TCRbeta cDNA libraries were built by 5'RACE with constant-segment primers, adding sample barcodes and unique molecular identifiers. Trizol reagent was used to extract RNA from every sample. Amplification of the libraries took two PCR steps, and the second step added a second sample barcode plus Illumina TruSeq adapters. Sequencing of the libraries was done on an Illumina NovaSeq, producing 2 x 150 bp paired-end reads. Processing in the source paper ran as follows. Demultiplexing of reads and collapsing into UMI-guided consensus sequences were performed with migec v1.2.7. Using mixcr v2.1.11, UMI consensuses were aligned to TRA and TRB V and J templates and then assembled into clonotypes. Clonotypes were classified as expanded or contracted when called significant by both edgeR and NoisET, with noise models trained on biological replicates. For edgeR calls, a false discovery rate-adjusted p below 0.01 and a log2 fold-change threshold of 1 were applied. As an exploratory analysis of dynamics, max-normalized trajectories of the 1000 most abundant clonotypes were examined by PCA with hierarchical clustering. Separately sequenced CD4+ and CD8+ repertoires were used to assign a CD4 or CD8 phenotype to each responding clone. TCRdb redid the processing of the public reads, applying fastp at Q25 and MiXCR, and retained in-frame beta chains. Identical CDR3 protein sequences are pooled into one entry, listed with their most common genes and DNA. The V and J calls follow TCRdb's processing rather than the paper's. In all, the sample holds 100,000 to 120,000 distinct CDR3 sequences, and about 20% of those were seen once. Jointly, the top ten make up approximately 41% of the sample.

A note on this clonotype: No antigen is known for it. The input lacks base qualities; no much larger clone sits a single base away.

Ficoll-Paque density gradient centrifugation was used to isolate PBMCs. Unmatched junction bases come to 7, with V trimmed by 6 bases and J by 8 bases. From a lookup of the germline V gene, CDR1 and CDR2 are MDHEN and SYDVKM. The CDR3 holds 15 amino acids from the cysteine to the phenylalanine. CDR3 DNA only is kept here, 45 bases in frame from base 1. The receptor's source is a man aged 18 to 30 who had mild COVID-19 (a few samples of this study predate the infection). The sample titles of this study are shuffled in the database, so cell type and time point are left out; the donor was told from shared clones. Here the chain combines TRBV28 and TRBJ2-1, with 13 junctional bases fitting TRBD2. The sample consisted of PBMCs or a T cell subset sorted from them (not recorded which). The nucleotide sequence reads as follows: TGTGCCAGCAGACCACTAGCGGGGGGGGCCTATGAGCAGTTCTTC. Translated, this gives CASRPLAGGAYEQFF.